This is a list of T cell receptor beta chains from one sample in a study of regulatory T cells in long-lasting Graves disease. Each CDR3 protein is one row after TCRdb ran MiXCR on the multiplex PCR reads. The sample carries about 220,000 distinct CDR3 sequences, about 19% recorded once. The data also belong to a second study, concerning T cells in Graves' hyperthyroidism and ophthalmopathy.

Material: peripheral blood mononuclear cells (PBMCs), obtained at new diagnosis, from a patient treated with antithyroid drugs. The source of these receptors is a woman aged 30 to 39 with Graves disease. Both conserved end residues are part of each CDR3. D genes are given only for firm matches. For some rows the clone size is stated as once, few or many, or as a class when expanded; others skip it.

V	J	D	size	DNA	CDR3
TRBV7-3	TRBJ2-1	TRBD2	many	TGTGCCAGCAGCTTACAGAGCGGGGCCTACGCCTACAATGAGCAGTTCTTC	CASSLQSGAYAYNEQFF
TRBV11-1	TRBJ1-1	-	many	TGTGCCAGCAGGTTGACCCGGACAGTCCCTGAAGCTTTCTTT	CASRLTRTVPEAFF
TRBV30	TRBJ1-5	-	many	TGTGCCTGGAGTGTTACGGGGGCCCAGCCCCAGCATTTT	CAWSVTGAQPQHF
TRBV7-9	TRBJ2-5	-	many	TGTGCCAGCAGCTTAGAGAGGGGCCAAGAGACCCAGTACTTC	CASSLERGQETQYF
TRBV12-3/TRBV12-4	TRBJ2-1	-	-	TGTGCCAGCAGTAGGGACTTGGGCTCGCAGCAGTTCTTC	CASSRDLGSQQFF
TRBV6-2/TRBV6-3	TRBJ1-2	-	many	TGTGCCAGCAGTTACGGTTCCAGAAATGGCTACACCTTC	CASSYGSRNGYTF
TRBV9	TRBJ2-7	TRBD2	many	TGTGCCAGCAGCGTTGGGACTAGCGGGAACTACGAGCAGTACTTC	CASSVGTSGNYEQYF
TRBV27	TRBJ2-1	-	many	TGTGCCAGCAGTTTGGGGGGAGGATGGGACAATGAGCAGTTCTTC	CASSLGGGWDNEQFF
TRBV9	TRBJ2-5	TRBD1	few	TGTGCCAGCAGCGGGGACAGGGTGTCCCCGCTTGGGGAGACCCAGTACTTC	CASSGDRVSPLGETQYF
TRBV6-1	TRBJ1-1	-	many	TGTGCCAGCAGCCTTGAACAGGACTCTTTAACTGAAGCTTTCTTT	CASSLEQDSLTEAFF
TRBV7-6	TRBJ1-1	-	many	TGTGCCAGCAGCTTAGATGTCAGGTCTGGGACTGAAGCTTTCTTT	CASSLDVRSGTEAFF
TRBV30	TRBJ1-1	-	many	TGTGCCTGGAGTGCCCGGGACACCCTCCTAGATGTCTTT	CAWSARDTLLDVF
TRBV20-1	TRBJ2-2	-	-	TGCAGTGCTAGACCGGCAGGGGATAATGCCGGGGAGCTGTTTTTT	CSARPAGDNAGELFF
TRBV5-4	TRBJ2-7	TRBD2	-	TGTGCCAGCAGCCCGGGACTACCGCTCTACTACGAGCAGTACTTC	CASSPGLPLYYEQYF
TRBV2	TRBJ1-5	-	many	TGTGCCAGCACCCCGACAGGTTATAGCAATCAGCCCCAGCATTTT	CASTPTGYSNQPQHF
TRBV30	TRBJ1-2	-	many	TGTGCCTGGAGTGTACTGAGGGAAGCTAACTATGGCTACACCTTC	CAWSVLREANYGYTF
TRBV6-9	TRBJ1-1	-	many	TGTGCCAGCAGTTCAGGGACCACTGAAGCTTTCTTT	CASSSGTTEAFF
TRBV18	TRBJ2-1	-	many	TGTGCCAGCTCGCGGGGTTCCTACAATGAGCAGTTCTTC	CASSRGSYNEQFF
TRBV5-8	TRBJ1-3	-	-	TGTGCCAGCAGCTTGGTTGGTTTATTCGGGAGCTCTGGAAACACCATATATTTT	CASSLVGLFGSSGNTIYF
TRBV19	TRBJ2-1	-	many	TGTGCCAGTAGTATATCGACAGCTTTCAATGAGCAGTTCTTC	CASSISTAFNEQFF
TRBV28	TRBJ1-5	TRBD1	many	TGTGCCAGCAGAGCAGGGGGCCTTAGCAATCAGCCCCAGCATTTT	CASRAGGLSNQPQHF
TRBV9	TRBJ1-6	TRBD1	many	TGTGCCAGCAGCCTTGCAGGGGGGCCCAATTCACCCCTCCACTTT	CASSLAGGPNSPLHF
TRBV30	TRBJ1-2	-	many	TGTGCCTCTACGGGGGTGACTAACTATGGCTACACCTTC	CASTGVTNYGYTF
TRBV6-1	TRBJ2-7	TRBD1	many	TGTGCCAGCACTGAATCCGGGACAGGGACCGAGCAGTACTTC	CASTESGTGTEQYF
TRBV5-4	TRBJ1-4	-	many	TGTGCCAGCAGCTTCATAAACAGGGATGAAAAACTGTTTTTT	CASSFINRDEKLFF
TRBV18	TRBJ2-1	TRBD2	many	TGTGCCAGCTCACCATTAACTAGCGGTTACAATGAGCAGTTCTTC	CASSPLTSGYNEQFF
TRBV7-9	TRBJ2-7	-	many	TGTGCCAGCAGCCCCTCGTCCGAGCAGTACTTC	CASSPSSEQYF
TRBV5-6	TRBJ2-5	TRBD1	many	TGTGCCAGCAGCGTGGACAGGGGAGAGACCCAGTACTTC	CASSVDRGETQYF
TRBV11-3	TRBJ1-3	-	many	TGTGCCAGCAGAGGGGAGTTATCCTCTGGAAACACCATATATTTT	CASRGELSSGNTIYF
TRBV6-1	TRBJ2-5	-	once	TGTGCCAGCAGTGAAGCGCGTACGAACCTGGGAGAGACCCAGTACTTC	CASSEARTNLGETQYF
TRBV30	TRBJ1-1	TRBD1	-	TGTGCCTGGAGTCCAGGGGGGAGGCGAGCTTTCTTT	CAWSPGGRRAFF
TRBV4-1	TRBJ2-3	-	-	TGCGCCAGCAGCCAAATATTGCAGAGCACAGATACGCAGTATTTT	CASSQILQSTDTQYF
TRBV5-1	TRBJ1-2	TRBD1	many	TGCGCCAGCAGCTGGGACAGGGCCCCCTCCTATGGCTACACCTTC	CASSWDRAPSYGYTF
TRBV5-6	TRBJ2-1	-	many	TGTGCCAGCAGCGCCCTGACAGGAGGTCAGTTCTTC	CASSALTGGQFF
TRBV30	TRBJ1-1	-	many	TGTGCCTGGAGTGTACAAATGAACACTGAAGCTTTCTTT	CAWSVQMNTEAFF
TRBV6-5	TRBJ2-5	TRBD1	many	TGTGCCAGCAGTTACGCCGCCGGGACAGGGGCACAAGAGACCCAGTACTTC	CASSYAAGTGAQETQYF
TRBV7-2	TRBJ2-1	-	-	TGTGCCAGCAGCTTATTTTCCCTCTACAATGAGCAGTTCTTC	CASSLFSLYNEQFF